This is a list of T cell receptor beta chains from one sample in a study of T cell responses to AZD1222 COVID-19 vaccine. The protocol was immunoSEQ multiplex PCR, while the TCRdb copy is restricted to in-frame clones and leaves out a portion. The repertoire holds about 90,000 clones, with 80% to 90% as singletons. Sequenced here: peripheral blood, sampled on day 0 of AZD1222 vaccination. Every receptor here comes from an adult in good health. Each CDR3 is given with its conserved first and last residue. Each record gives: clone size, J gene, D gene, V gene, CDR3 protein, CDR3 DNA. The D gene is left open where the match is weak. The size of a clone is reported for some rows only, either as once, few or many, or as a class for expanded clones.

clone size: NA; J gene: TRBJ2-5; D gene: NA; V gene: TRBV21-1; CDR3 protein: CARERTGRNQETQYF; CDR3 DNA: TGTGCCAGAGAGAGGACAGGGAGAAACCAAGAGACCCAGTACTTC
clone size: NA; J gene: TRBJ2-2; D gene: TRBD1; V gene: TRBV5-1; CDR3 protein: CASSQFRTGNTGELFF; CDR3 DNA: TGCGCCAGCAGCCAATTTAGGACAGGGAACACCGGGGAGCTGTTTTTT
clone size: few; J gene: TRBJ2-7; D gene: NA; V gene: TRBV5-8; CDR3 protein: CASSLLEFFEQYF; CDR3 DNA: TGTGCCAGCAGCTTGTTGGAGTTTTTCGAGCAGTACTTC
clone size: NA; J gene: TRBJ2-3; D gene: TRBD2; V gene: TRBV15; CDR3 protein: CATSRGLALSTDTQYF; CDR3 DNA: TGTGCCACCAGCAGAGGACTAGCGCTCAGCACAGATACGCAGTATTTT
clone size: NA; J gene: TRBJ1-3; D gene: NA; V gene: TRBV9; CDR3 protein: CASTKSSGGNENTIYF; CDR3 DNA: TGTGCCAGCACCAAATCCTCCGGGGGTAATGAAAACACCATATATTTT
clone size: NA; J gene: TRBJ2-2; D gene: NA; V gene: TRBV27; CDR3 protein: CASSLRGGKGAGELFF; CDR3 DNA: TGTGCCAGCAGTTTAAGGGGCGGGAAAGGGGCCGGGGAGCTGTTTTTT
clone size: NA; J gene: TRBJ2-1; D gene: NA; V gene: TRBV10-3; CDR3 protein: CAIGGSYNEQFF; CDR3 DNA: TGTGCCATCGGGGGTAGTTACAATGAGCAGTTCTTC
clone size: NA; J gene: TRBJ2-5; D gene: NA; V gene: TRBV12-2; CDR3 protein: CASRARREVNQETQYF; CDR3 DNA: TGTGCAAGTCGCGCACGAAGAGAGGTAAACCAAGAGACCCAGTACTTC
clone size: NA; J gene: TRBJ1-5; D gene: TRBD1; V gene: TRBV30; CDR3 protein: CAWSGQGQDQPQHF; CDR3 DNA: TGTGCCTGGAGTGGACAAGGACAGGATCAGCCCCAGCATTTT
clone size: NA; J gene: TRBJ1-2; D gene: TRBD1; V gene: TRBV5-1; CDR3 protein: CASRPLGQGADGYTF; CDR3 DNA: TGCGCCAGCCGCCCCCTGGGACAGGGGGCTGATGGCTACACCTTC
clone size: NA; J gene: TRBJ1-5; D gene: NA; V gene: TRBV2; CDR3 protein: CASSTASVQPQHF; CDR3 DNA: TGTGCCAGCAGCACAGCGTCAGTTCAGCCCCAGCATTTT
clone size: NA; J gene: TRBJ1-5; D gene: NA; V gene: TRBV18; CDR3 protein: CASSPRGQAVQGLQPQHF; CDR3 DNA: TGTGCCAGCTCACCACGGGGTCAGGCGGTCCAGGGGCTCCAGCCCCAGCATTTT
clone size: once; J gene: TRBJ1-6; D gene: TRBD1; V gene: TRBV5-4; CDR3 protein: CASSLLGQGGNSPLHF; CDR3 DNA: TGTGCCAGCAGCTTGTTGGGACAGGGTGGTAATTCACCCCTCCACTTT
clone size: NA; J gene: TRBJ2-7; D gene: NA; V gene: TRBV28; CDR3 protein: CASIPGARGYEQYF; CDR3 DNA: TGTGCCAGCATTCCGGGAGCTCGAGGGTACGAGCAGTACTTC
clone size: few; J gene: TRBJ1-6; D gene: TRBD1; V gene: TRBV20-1; CDR3 protein: CSASRPQGAVRNSPLHF; CDR3 DNA: TGCAGTGCTAGTCGCCCCCAGGGGGCGGTTCGAAATTCACCCCTCCACTTT
clone size: NA; J gene: TRBJ1-2; D gene: TRBD1; V gene: TRBV25-1; CDR3 protein: CASSGTGGLSYGYTF; CDR3 DNA: TGTGCCAGCAGTGGTACAGGGGGCCTTTCCTATGGCTACACCTTC
clone size: NA; J gene: TRBJ1-4; D gene: NA; V gene: TRBV5-1; CDR3 protein: CASSLGQKREKLFF; CDR3 DNA: TGCGCCAGCAGCTTGGGGCAGAAGCGAGAAAAACTGTTTTTT
clone size: NA; J gene: TRBJ1-1; D gene: TRBD1; V gene: TRBV24-1; CDR3 protein: CATSPGQGVTEAFF; CDR3 DNA: TGTGCCACCAGCCCGGGACAGGGGGTTACTGAAGCTTTCTTT
clone size: NA; J gene: TRBJ2-5; D gene: NA; V gene: TRBV7-9; CDR3 protein: CASSLGLGHQETQYF; CDR3 DNA: TGTGCCAGCAGCTTGGGCTTAGGGCACCAAGAGACCCAGTACTTC
clone size: NA; J gene: TRBJ1-6; D gene: NA; V gene: TRBV27; CDR3 protein: CASSLSKGLPNSPLHF; CDR3 DNA: TGTGCCAGCAGTTTATCGAAAGGACTCCCAAATTCACCCCTCCACTTT
clone size: NA; J gene: TRBJ1-1; D gene: NA; V gene: TRBV18; CDR3 protein: CASSPSPGTEAFF; CDR3 DNA: TGTGCCAGCTCACCTTCTCCCGGCACTGAAGCTTTCTTT
clone size: NA; J gene: TRBJ1-1; D gene: NA; V gene: TRBV28; CDR3 protein: CASSLWEGNTEAFF; CDR3 DNA: TGTGCCAGCAGTTTATGGGAAGGGAACACTGAAGCTTTCTTT
clone size: NA; J gene: TRBJ1-5; D gene: NA; V gene: TRBV5-1; CDR3 protein: CASSLTGARGNQPQHF; CDR3 DNA: TGCGCCAGCAGCTTGACGGGGGCGAGGGGCAATCAGCCCCAGCATTTT
clone size: once; J gene: TRBJ1-4; D gene: NA; V gene: TRBV5-1; CDR3 protein: CASSSGQPSEKLFF; CDR3 DNA: TGCGCCAGCAGCTCCGGACAGCCTAGTGAAAAACTGTTTTTT
clone size: few; J gene: TRBJ2-3; D gene: TRBD2; V gene: TRBV13; CDR3 protein: CASSLGGVAGDTQYF; CDR3 DNA: TGTGCCAGCAGCTTAGGGGGGGTAGCGGGAGATACGCAGTATTTT
clone size: NA; J gene: TRBJ1-4; D gene: NA; V gene: TRBV28; CDR3 protein: CASSPSGVDEKLFF; CDR3 DNA: TGTGCCAGCAGCCCGTCAGGGGTAGACGAAAAACTGTTTTTT
clone size: NA; J gene: TRBJ2-1; D gene: TRBD2; V gene: TRBV5-1; CDR3 protein: CASTPTSGSHGEQFF; CDR3 DNA: TGCGCCAGCACCCCGACTAGCGGGAGTCACGGTGAGCAGTTCTTC
clone size: NA; J gene: TRBJ2-1; D gene: NA; V gene: TRBV5-6; CDR3 protein: CASSLALSAGSYNEQFF; CDR3 DNA: TGTGCCAGCAGCTTGGCTCTGTCGGCAGGGAGCTACAATGAGCAGTTCTTC
clone size: once; J gene: TRBJ2-3; D gene: NA; V gene: TRBV6-4; CDR3 protein: CASSGGSTDTQYF; CDR3 DNA: TGTGCCAGCAGTGGAGGCAGCACAGATACGCAGTATTTT
clone size: NA; J gene: TRBJ2-7; D gene: TRBD1; V gene: TRBV20-1; CDR3 protein: CSVEDRDEQYF; CDR3 DNA: TGCAGTGTTGAGGACAGGGACGAGCAGTACTTC
clone size: NA; J gene: TRBJ1-4; D gene: NA; V gene: TRBV24-1; CDR3 protein: CATSGGGDEKLFF; CDR3 DNA: TGTGCCACCAGTGGAGGAGGGGACGAAAAACTGTTTTTT
clone size: NA; J gene: TRBJ2-7; D gene: TRBD2; V gene: TRBV3-1/TRBV3-2; CDR3 protein: CASSQDYRLAGLNSYEQYF; CDR3 DNA: TGTGCCAGCAGCCAAGATTACCGACTAGCGGGGCTGAACTCCTACGAGCAGTACTTC
clone size: NA; J gene: TRBJ1-4; D gene: NA; V gene: TRBV6-1; CDR3 protein: CASSDPATNEKLFF; CDR3 DNA: TGTGCCAGCAGTGACCCGGCAACTAATGAAAAACTGTTTTTT
clone size: NA; J gene: TRBJ2-1; D gene: TRBD2; V gene: TRBV7-9; CDR3 protein: CASSETSGSFDEQFF; CDR3 DNA: TGTGCCAGCAGCGAAACTAGCGGGAGTTTCGATGAGCAGTTCTTC
clone size: NA; J gene: TRBJ1-3; D gene: NA; V gene: TRBV6-5; CDR3 protein: CASSYRVSDSGNTIYF; CDR3 DNA: TGTGCCAGCAGTTACAGGGTTTCTGACTCTGGAAACACCATATATTTT
clone size: few; J gene: TRBJ1-2; D gene: NA; V gene: TRBV6-5; CDR3 protein: CASSYSMGRSYGYTF; CDR3 DNA: TGTGCCAGCAGTTACTCGATGGGCAGGTCGTATGGCTACACCTTC
clone size: NA; J gene: TRBJ2-7; D gene: TRBD1; V gene: TRBV12-5; CDR3 protein: CASGSTGIHEQYF; CDR3 DNA: TGTGCTAGTGGATCGACAGGGATCCACGAGCAGTACTTC
clone size: NA; J gene: TRBJ1-1; D gene: NA; V gene: TRBV6-5; CDR3 protein: CASSYSSGEPEAFF; CDR3 DNA: TGTGCCAGCAGTTACTCGAGCGGGGAGCCTGAAGCTTTCTTT
clone size: NA; J gene: TRBJ1-1; D gene: NA; V gene: TRBV9; CDR3 protein: CASSDAQVLNTEAFF; CDR3 DNA: TGTGCCAGCAGCGACGCCCAGGTTTTGAACACTGAAGCTTTCTTT
clone size: NA; J gene: TRBJ2-7; D gene: TRBD1; V gene: TRBV5-1; CDR3 protein: CASSGFGQGDYEQYF; CDR3 DNA: TGCGCCAGCAGCGGATTTGGCCAGGGGGACTACGAGCAGTACTTC
clone size: NA; J gene: TRBJ2-7; D gene: TRBD1; V gene: TRBV7-9; CDR3 protein: CASSFKETGVYEQYF; CDR3 DNA: TGTGCCAGCAGCTTTAAAGAAACAGGGGTCTACGAGCAGTACTTC
clone size: NA; J gene: TRBJ1-4; D gene: NA; V gene: TRBV6-5; CDR3 protein: CASSYSSGMANEKLFF; CDR3 DNA: TGTGCCAGCAGTTACTCGTCAGGGATGGCTAATGAAAAACTGTTTTTT
clone size: NA; J gene: TRBJ2-7; D gene: TRBD1; V gene: TRBV3-1/TRBV3-2; CDR3 protein: CASSLFSGQGDYEQYF; CDR3 DNA: TGTGCCAGCAGCCTTTTTTCGGGGCAGGGGGACTACGAGCAGTACTTC
clone size: NA; J gene: TRBJ2-1; D gene: TRBD2; V gene: TRBV11-2; CDR3 protein: CASSSQLAGGLGEQFF; CDR3 DNA: TGTGCCAGCAGCTCACAACTAGCGGGAGGTCTGGGTGAGCAGTTCTTC
clone size: NA; J gene: TRBJ1-1; D gene: NA; V gene: TRBV7-2; CDR3 protein: CASSTPSQVLEAFF; CDR3 DNA: TGTGCCAGCAGCACCCCCTCCCAAGTCCTTGAAGCTTTCTTT
clone size: NA; J gene: TRBJ1-2; D gene: NA; V gene: TRBV11-2; CDR3 protein: CASSSFRGNQAGYTF; CDR3 DNA: TGTGCCAGCAGCTCCTTCAGAGGTAACCAGGCGGGCTACACCTTC